This is a list of T cell receptor beta chains from one sample in a study of cytomegalovirus exposure and HLA in healthy donors. TCRdb keeps only in-frame clones here, not all; method: immunoSEQ multiplex PCR. In the table there are roughly 200,000 clones, 77% of which are singletons. Sequencing input: PBMCs. These receptors were obtained from a woman aged 55-70 years in good health and CMV-seropositive. The CDR3 runs from the conserved cysteine through the conserved F or W. The D gene is left open where the match is weak. Not all rows give a size; the values are once, few, many and, for expanded clones, a class.

>16|TRBJ1-2|.|TRBV5-1|.
CASSTGIGEVASGYTF
TGCGCCAGCAGCACCGGTATTGGGGAGGTCGCAAGTGGCTACACCTTC
>15|TRBJ1-5|.|TRBV4-1|.
CASSQDRVGNQPQHF
TGCGCCAGCAGCCAAGACAGGGTTGGGAATCAGCCCCAGCATTTT
>14|TRBJ2-2|once|TRBV19|.
CASSISGSTGELFF
TGTGCCAGTAGTATATCGGGTAGCACCGGGGAGCTGTTTTTT
>15|TRBJ2-3|.|TRBV18|.
CASSWLQSSTDTQYF
TGTGCCAGCTCATGGCTTCAATCTAGCACAGATACGCAGTATTTT
>18|TRBJ2-1|once|TRBV9|TRBD2
CASSGGLAGERLYNEQFF
TGTGCCAGCAGCGGGGGACTAGCGGGAGAGAGATTATACAATGAGCAGTTCTTC
>15|TRBJ2-4|few|TRBV19|TRBD1
CASRPGTGWENIQYF
TGTGCCAGTAGACCCGGGACAGGGTGGGAAAACATTCAGTACTTC
>11|TRBJ2-2|.|TRBV29-1|.
CSFRDTGELFF
TGCAGCTTCAGGGACACCGGGGAGCTGTTCTTT
>12|TRBJ1-2|.|TRBV30|.
CAWRGGSYGYTF
TGTGCCTGGAGGGGGGGATCCTATGGCTACACCTTC
>15|TRBJ1-1|.|TRBV27|TRBD1
CASLPSPWTGTEAFF
TGTGCCAGCCTCCCATCCCCTTGGACAGGGACTGAAGCTTTCTTT
>13|TRBJ2-5|.|TRBV7-9|.
CASSLNFWETQYF
TGTGCCAGCAGCTTAAACTTTTGGGAGACCCAGTACTTC
>14|TRBJ1-5|.|TRBV5-6|.
CASSLGASPQPQHF
TGTGCCAGCAGCTTGGGGGCAAGCCCTCAGCCCCAGCATTTT
>15|TRBJ2-2|.|TRBV7-3|TRBD1
CASTRGTGGGGELFF
TGTGCCAGCACCCGGGGGACAGGGGGCGGCGGGGAGCTGTTTTTT
>15|TRBJ1-3|few|TRBV10-3|TRBD1
CAINKKGAGGNTIYF
TGTGCCATCAATAAAAAGGGGGCTGGTGGAAACACCATATATTTT
>19|TRBJ2-6|once|TRBV4-1|TRBD2
CASSQASGGALSGANVLTF
TGCGCCAGCAGCCAAGCTAGCGGGGGGGCCCTCTCTGGGGCCAACGTCCTGACTTTC